This TCR beta chain was identified during a study of identical twins. A single record per CDR3 protein comes from TCRdb applying MiXCR to the 5' RACE reads. The sample contains 200,000 to 250,000 distinct CDR3 sequences, 6% to 8.5% of which appear only once. Study conclusions and caveats: Conclusions came from cross-sectional statistical analysis, not from following the same donors.

Details on this clonotype: Its antigen is not identified.

V lost 3 bases and J 3 bases, leaving 2 bases between the germline ends. This CDR3 is built from 11 residues. The germline CDR1 and CDR2 sequences are MDHEN and SYDVKM. This sample also appeared in a second study, on yellow fever vaccine responses in identical twins.

The specimen was CD8+ T cells sorted from blood. This clonotype originated in a woman aged 18-29 years in good health. The rearrangement uses TRBV28 and TRBJ1-2; D is unclear. In nucleotides, the CDR3 is TGTGCCAGCAGTTTTCACTATGGCTACACCTTC. This translates into CASSFHYGYTF.